This T cell receptor (beta chain) was profiled in a study of Ad26.COV2.S vaccination and SARS-CoV-2 variants. Study observations and caveats: Following vaccination, spike-specific CD8+ and CD4+ T cell responses reportedly exhibited substantial breadth.

Concerning this clone: Antigen specificity is unknown.

Clones were read by immunoSEQ multiplex PCR, and TCRdb kept only the in-frame ones, dropping some. The sample includes fewer than 900,000 clones, 70% to 90% of them seen just once. Per the germline V gene, CDR1 is LNHDA and CDR2 is SQIVND (reference sequence). Trimming at V came to 5 bases and at J to 1 base, leaving 5 bases not matched to a gene. The CDR3 has 17 residues. The treatment is: roughly 19 received Ad26.COV2.S at low or high dose, single or two shots; a few received placebo; per-sample allocation not given. The samples were gathered on day 63 after the first injection of vaccine or placebo.

This chain connects TRBV19 to TRBJ2-2; the match to TRBD2 covers 12 bases. This sequence originates from a person aged 18-60 years who received the Ad26.COV2.S COVID-19 vaccine or a placebo. The sample was peripheral blood, taken in a trial of Ad26.COV2.S vaccine versus placebo. For the CDR3, the DNA is TGTGCCAGTAGTGCGACTAGCGGGGGCTGGAACACCGGGGAGCTGTTTTTT. This codes for CASSATSGGWNTGELFF.